This TCR beta chain appears in the sequencing data of a study of OX40 agonist ivuxolimab in advanced cancers. For context, the study as a whole: The costimulatory receptor OX40 (CD134) was targeted by ivuxolimab, a fully human IgG2 agonistic monoclonal antibody. Among the approximately 50 dose-escalation patients, around 19 had hepatocellular carcinoma, roughly 15 melanoma, 9 renal cell carcinoma and 9 head and neck cancer. Intravenous ivuxolimab was administered to patients every 2 weeks at six dose levels: 0.01, 0.1, 0.3, 1.5, 3 and 10 mg/kg. In the dose-escalation cohort, more than 75% of patients were male, and the mean age was roughly 60 years, with a range of about 23 to 85. Patients were allowed to have had prior anti-PD-1, anti-PD-L1 or anti-CTLA-4 therapy, and approximately 40% of the dose-escalation patients had previously received checkpoint inhibitors. Partial responses occurred in three dose-escalation patients, of whom one had hepatocellular carcinoma and two had cutaneous melanoma. The point of sequencing TCRbeta in the periphery was to test whether ivuxolimab changed TCR sequence diversity and drove clonal T-cell expansion. The paper describes the monotherapy dose-escalation part (N of about 52 patients) of the phase I trial of ivuxolimab. What the research found in general, with its limitations: Low levels of normalized T-cell clonal expansion were also seen in some nonresponding patients. In the 0.1-3.0 mg/kg groups, partial responders had among the lowest normalized peripheral clonal expansion, particularly in CD8+ T cells. Antigen specificity was not determined for the clonally expanded peripheral T cells. At doses from 0.1 to 3.0 mg/kg, clonal expansion was seen in both CD4+ and CD8+ blood T cells between baseline and week 6. After ivuxolimab, expanded clones were on average more numerous among CD8+ T cells than among CD4+ T cells.

At the junction V is shortened by 0 bases and J by 6 bases; bases outside the gene matches: 4. Its CDR3 holds 15 amino acids, cysteine through phenylalanine. Left in the record is the CDR3 DNA by itself, 45 bases read in frame from the first base. Sequences SGHRS (CDR1) and YFSETQ (CDR2) are obtained from the germline V gene. To sequence the TCRbeta CDR3 region, genomic DNA was isolated from the sorted cells. The immunoSEQ Assay was used for sequencing of TCRbeta CDR3 regions. TCRdb retrieved this table from immuneACCESS and kept in-frame rearrangements only. Not all clones are present; in checked studies, unresolved V genes account for under half, and no reason is known for the remainder. Counted in this sample were over 45,000 clones; around 79% of them appeared once. Approximately 1% of the sample is in the top ten clones. This clone was counted once. Its antigen remains undetermined. No base-level quality is on record; no much larger clone is a single base apart.

Patients with autoimmune disease history or receiving systemic immunosuppression were excluded from the trial. Peripheral blood for TCR sequencing was collected from all dose cohorts at baseline, on cycle 4 day 1, and on cycle 7 day 1. The samples were drawn from a first-in-human, open-label, multicenter phase I dose-escalation trial of ivuxolimab. The trial enrolled adults with locally advanced or metastatic head and neck squamous cell, hepatocellular, melanoma or renal cell carcinoma. Before TCR sequencing, CD4+ T cells and CD8+ T cells from peripheral blood were sorted into separate populations.

This receptor was taken from an adult with an advanced solid tumor such as melanoma, head and neck, liver or kidney cancer. The chain joins TRBV5-1 to TRBJ2-1; TRBD2 agrees with 9 junctional bases. The sequencing used CD4+ or CD8+ T cells sorted from blood, collected in a trial of the OX40 agonist ivuxolimab. The nucleotides are TGCGCCAGCAGCTTGGGACTAGCGGTTCTCAATGAGCAGTTCTTC. Its protein reads: CASSLGLAVLNEQFF. Where the CDR3 stops, the reference TRBV5-1 and TRBJ2-1 genes take over; the full variable domain is KAGVTQTPRYLIKTRGQQVTLSCSPISGHRSVSWYQQTPGQGLQFLFEYFSETQRNKGNFPGRFSGRQFSNSRSEMNVSTLELGDSALYLCASSLGLAVLNEQFFGPGTRLTVL.